The present T cell receptor (beta chain) was sequenced within a study of blood T cells in healthy people across ages. Study findings and constraints: Per million T cells, TCR beta diversity dropped about linearly as age rose. More naive CD4+ cells and higher diversity were found in long-lived than in aged donors.

The germline V gene encodes CDR1 SEHNR and CDR2 FQNEAQ (reference sequence). The CDR3 has 15 residues. V gave up 3 bases and J gave up 0 bases, with 12 bases separating them. With a J-beta primer mix and a sample-barcoded 5' primer, a second PCR ran roughly 6 to 11 cycles. TCRdb re-called the 5' RACE reads through MiXCR, storing one row per CDR3 protein. This table has about 1.6 million distinct CDR3 sequences, about 35% appearing once. On this clonotype: What it binds is unknown.

The sequence was collected from a woman under 40 in good health. The sequencing input was blood. The chain recombines TRBV7-9 with TRBJ2-7; no firm D call. CDR3 sequence: CASSLDLVSSYEQYF. CDR3 bases: TGTGCCAGCAGCTTGGACCTGGTCTCCTCCTACGAGCAGTACTTC.